A single T cell receptor beta chain is shown here with its context. The same CDR3 can be traced to other DNA sequences in this sample. Study processing details: Scientists estimated how many nucleated cells there were by amplifying reference gene primers. The table came from immunoSEQ multiplex PCR; TCRdb's copy has only in-frame clones and leaves some out. Clone size and V and J calls were adopted from that table, with D and trimming inferred from the DNA. This table holds about 300,000 clones, more than 80% found once. This specimen comes from a study of blood T cell repertoires in COVID-19. Study information: Collection of acute and convalescent COVID-19 samples took place in the United States, Italy and Spain.

The length of the CDR3 is 13 residues. Germline CDR1 is MNHEY and CDR2 is SVGAGI. With 6 bases clipped from V and 4 bases from J, the junction kept 3 bases outside the gene matches. Participant ages covered roughly 18 to 89 years across some 25 US areas. Clinical history reported by participants formed the basis on which cohorts were assigned. The rearrangement joins TRBV6-5 to TRBJ1-5; 7 positions agree with TRBD1. The clonotype originates from a woman aged 25 to 45 who had recovered from COVID-19. The sample taken for sequencing was PBMCs or T cells enriched from blood (not recorded which). The CDR3 is CASSGQDNQPQHF. Here the CDR3 DNA reads TGTGCCAGCAGCGGACAGGATAATCAGCCCCAGCATTTT.